Described below is a single TCR beta chain sequence and its context. The source of the sample is a study of blood T cell repertoires in COVID-19. Study in general: From the United States, Italy and Spain came samples of acute and convalescent COVID-19. PBMCs, B-cell-depleted T cells, or T cells were the source of the cDNA or gDNA that made up the material.

CDR3 size: 16 residues. The J segment lost 6 bases and the V segment lost 4 bases, leaving 9 bases of the junction unmatched. Germline V gene data show CDR1 as LGHDT and CDR2 as YNNKEL (reference sequence). Profiled with immunoSEQ multiplex PCR; TCRdb holds only in-frame clones, not every one. The sample includes over 85,000 clones, less than 85% seen only once; the top ten take around 4%. The chain has TRBV3-1 (or the pseudogene TRBV3-2) and TRBJ2-3, with 11 bases matching TRBD2. The sample consisted of peripheral blood. This clonotype originated in a woman of 80 years or more with acute or convalescent COVID-19. The CDR3 is CASSRIAGGPRDTQYF. The CDR3 DNA is TGTGCCAGCAGCCGGATAGCGGGGGGGCCTAGGGATACGCAGTATTTT.